This TCR beta chain appears in the sequencing data of a study of early T cells in non-severe SARS-CoV-2 infection. Looking at the study overall: It was bulk RNA from unsorted whole blood that was sequenced, and the chains were unpaired.

Unique molecular identifiers (one per individual cDNA molecule) were attached. TCRdb called the 5' RACE reads again in MiXCR, with one record for every CDR3 protein. This table has about 44,000 distinct CDR3 sequences, approximately 6.5% appearing once. A remark on this clonotype: What it recognizes is unknown.

General study findings and limits: VDJdb matching favored anti-spike CD8 responses, missing private and CD4 specificities.

CDR1 and CDR2 (germline): MNHEY, SVGAGI. V lost 6 bases and J lost 4; bases outside the gene matches: 5. There are 14 residues in the CDR3. This chain links TRBV6-5 with TRBJ2-7; TRBD1 matches at 11 bases. The sample in question was whole blood, obtained at baseline. The clonotype originates from an adult who was a healthcare worker with PCR-confirmed SARS-CoV-2 infection or an uninfected control (not recorded which). CDR3 sequence reads: CASRRDRGIYEQYF. The CDR3 bases are TGTGCCAGCAGGAGGGACAGGGGGATATACGAGCAGTACTTC.